These 28 T cell receptor beta chains share one sample of origin, sequenced in a study of spatial heterogeneity in lung cancer. Each CDR3 protein is one row after TCRdb ran MiXCR on the 5' RACE reads. The sample holds around 27,000 distinct CDR3 sequences, approximately 6% seen once. Noted time point: blood at routine non-recurrence follow-up after resection. Whole RNA, which was extracted from tumor, nontumor lung tissue or frozen PBMC, was sequenced without any cell sorting. Sequencing used PBMCs, obtained at follow-up. Source of these receptors: a male donor with early-stage non-small cell lung cancer.

This clonotype was seen at least ten times. This chain connects TRBV7-8 to TRBJ2-7; D call uncertain. The V gene lost 0 bases and the J gene lost 2 bases, with 11 bases spanning the gap. This CDR3 spans 15 amino acids. CDR1 and CDR2 (germline): SGHVS, FQNEAQ. CDR3 region: CASSLARTETYEQYF. The CDR3 region has the DNA TGTGCCAGCAGCTTAGCACGGACGGAAACCTACGAGCAGTACTTC.

The table lists this clonotype with many counts. V usage is TRBV6-2 or TRBV6-3 and J usage is TRBJ1-1; 10 nucleotides agree with TRBD1. J lost 7 bases, V lost 5 bases, and 1 base had no gene match. The CDR3 has 12 amino acids. The germline gives CDR1 MNHEY, CDR2 SVGEGT. The CDR3 DNA sequence: TGTGCCAGCAGTGGACAGGGGGATGAAGCTTTCTTT. This encodes CASSGQGDEAFF.

V gene TRBV12-1 combines with J gene TRBJ2-3; the table assigns TRBD1, which was not confirmed against the DNA. TRBV12-1 is a known pseudogene. The length of the CDR3 is 15 residues. CDR3 loop: CASSPIRGNADTQYF. Written as DNA, the CDR3 is TGTGCCAGCAGTCCAATCCGGGGGAACGCAGATACGCAGTATTTT.

In this sample, this clonotype turned up many times. CDR3: CASSPGGGQDSNQPQHF. In DNA, the CDR3 is TGTGCCAGCAGCCCAGGTGGCGGACAGGATAGCAATCAGCCCCAGCATTTT. J is TRBJ1-5 and V is TRBV11-2; 7 positions agree with TRBD1. Germline values: CDR1 SGHAT, CDR2 FQNNGV. This CDR3 spans 17 amino acids. V trimming: 5 bases; J trimming: 0 bases; junction bases outside the gene matches: 10.

This clonotype was seen at least ten times. J is TRBJ2-7 and V is TRBV12-3 or TRBV12-4, with TRBD1 identical over 7 bases. J lost 3 bases, V lost 5 bases, and 10 bases had no gene match. This CDR3 comprises 15 residues. The CDR3 DNA sequence: TGTGCCAGCAGTCCCCCCACAGGGGATCGCTACGAGCAGTACTTC. Protein product: CASSPPTGDRYEQYF.

Many counts were recorded for this clonotype. V is TRBV28 and J is TRBJ2-3, with D possibly being TRBD1 (6 bases). The CDR3 loop spans 13 amino acids. In germline, CDR1 is MDHEN, CDR2 SYDVKM. The V end lost 1 base, the J end lost 4 bases, and 6 bases lay between the germline ends. Written as DNA, the CDR3 is TGTGCCAGCAGTTTATCAGGGGCAGATACGCAGTATTTT. Translated: CASSLSGADTQYF.

The sample holds a few counts of this clonotype. The chain carries TRBV9 and TRBJ2-2; no firm D call. The CDR3 runs 13 residues. Deletions cut 4 bases from V and 3 bases from J, with 7 bases between. Germline-derived CDR1 and CDR2 are SGDLS and YYNGEE. This chain's CDR3 is CASSSQDTGELFF. The CDR3 nucleotides are TGTGCCAGCAGCTCACAAGACACCGGGGAGCTGTTTTTT.

This clonotype was observed many times. This chain links TRBV18 with TRBJ2-7, with a tentative D call TRBD1 (5 bases). Trimming removed 1 base at V and 3 bases at J, with 10 bases between. The germline V gene encodes CDR1 KGHSH and CDR2 LQKENI. The CDR3 contains 14 residues. CDR3 nucleotides: TGTGCCAGCTCACCACGGCAGGGCGTCTACGAGCAGTACGTC. Protein sequence: CASSPRQGVYEQYV.

In its sample, this clonotype was seen a few times. The chain couples TRBV29-1 to TRBJ2-1; no firm D call. Germline CDR1 reads SQVTM; CDR2 reads ANQGSEA. The CDR3 spans 15 residues. Trimming removed 1 base at V and 7 bases at J, with 17 bases between. The CDR3 nucleotides read TGCAGCGTTGAAGGAGTCGACTCGGTCTGGAATGAGCAGTTCTTC. Translating it yields CSVEGVDSVWNEQFF.

At least ten counts were recorded for this clonotype. This chain links TRBV29-1 with TRBJ2-7, with 7 positions matching TRBD1. From germline, CDR1 is SQVTM and CDR2 ANQGSEA. The CDR3 consists of 11 residues. Trimming removed 7 bases from V and 5 bases from J; junction bases left unmatched: 5. The CDR3 loop is CSGATGHEQYF. DNA of the CDR3: TGCAGCGGCGCGACAGGGCACGAGCAGTACTTC.

This clonotype has ten or more counts. J is TRBJ1-3 and V is TRBV4-1; D gene unclear. CDR1 and CDR2 from the germline V gene are MGHRA and YSYEKL. The CDR3 covers 13 residues. V lost 4 bases, J lost 1 base, and 5 bases lay in between. The DNA of the CDR3 is TGCGCCAGCAGCCTCCGTTCTGGAAACACCATATATTTT. Its protein product is CASSLRSGNTIYF.

Ten or more counts support this clonotype. The rearrangement uses TRBV6-5 and TRBJ1-1; 7 bases line up with TRBD1. The CDR3 sequence is 15 residues long. CDR1 and CDR2 (germline): MNHEY, SVGAGI. V lost 7 bases, J lost 5 bases, and 13 bases stayed unmatched. The CDR3 here is CASTPQGGSLTEAFF. The CDR3 DNA sequence: TGTGCCAGCACACCGCAGGGGGGGTCTTTAACTGAAGCTTTCTTT.

This clonotype was counted only a few times. The chain has TRBV9 and TRBJ2-1; 10 nucleotides agree with TRBD2. Germline values: CDR1 SGDLS, CDR2 YYNGEE. Germline trimming cut 2 bases from V and 10 bases from J; bases unmatched to any gene: 12. This CDR3 contains 16 residues. CDR3 nucleotide sequence: TGTGCCAGCAGCGTGACCGGGGGACTAGCGCTCAAAGAGCAGTTCTTC. This encodes CASSVTGGLALKEQFF.

In its sample, this clonotype was seen many times. The chain couples TRBV20-1 to TRBJ2-1, with 10 bases identical to TRBD2. The CDR3 is 16 amino acids. The J segment lost 7 bases and the V segment lost 0 bases, leaving 9 bases of the junction unmatched. Germline CDR1 DFQATT, CDR2 SNEGSKA (reference sequence). The CDR3 spells CSARDPRLAGDNEQFF. The CDR3, as DNA: TGCAGTGCTAGAGACCCCCGTCTAGCGGGAGATAATGAGCAGTTCTTC.

This clonotype was observed at least ten times. The chain employs TRBV7-9 and TRBJ2-7; D is unclear. CDR1 is SEHNR and CDR2 is FQNEAQ in the germline V gene (reference sequence). V was shortened by 1 base and J by 3 bases, with 4 bases between the two germline ends. The CDR3 is made up of 12 amino acids. The CDR3 DNA sequence: TGTGCCAGCAGCTTAGTAATCTACGAGCAGTACTTC. This codes for CASSLVIYEQYF.

V usage is TRBV25-1 and J usage is TRBJ1-4; D is possibly TRBD1 (5 bases). The length of the CDR3 is 14 residues. The germline V and J ends were trimmed by 4 bases and 7 bases, with 13 bases remaining between them. Germline V gene sequence: CDR1 MGHDK, CDR2 SYGVNS. The CDR3, as DNA: TGTGCCAGCAGTGCTAGAGGGGCGGGTGAAAAACTGTTTTTT. It is translated as CASSARGAGEKLFF.

This clonotype was seen ten or more times. V and J are TRBV5-1 and TRBJ2-1; the match to TRBD2 covers 11 bases. CDR3 length equals 17 residues. Germline values: CDR1 SGHRS, CDR2 YFSETQ. The ends lost 3 bases at V and 6 bases at J; junction bases unmatched: 11. Written as DNA, the CDR3 is TGCGCCAGCAGCTGGGCCCTGATTGGGACTAGCGGCAATGAGCAGTTCTTC. Its protein product is CASSWALIGTSGNEQFF. Filled out from reference TRBV5-1 and TRBJ2-1, the complete variable domain reads KAGVTQTPRYLIKTRGQQVTLSCSPISGHRSVSWYQQTPGQGLQFLFEYFSETQRNKGNFPGRFSGRQFSNSRSEMNVSTLELGDSALYLCASSWALIGTSGNEQFFGPGTRLTVL.

This clonotype was observed a handful of times. V and J are TRBV27 and TRBJ2-1; D unresolved. With 5 bases removed from V and 3 bases from J, the gap between germline ends came to 5 bases. From germline, CDR1 is MNHEY and CDR2 SMNVEV (reference sequence). The CDR3 length is 12 residues. The CDR3 loop reads CASSPVYNEQFF. The CDR3 DNA is TGTGCCAGCAGTCCTGTCTACAATGAGCAGTTCTTC.

This clonotype was detected only a few times. The chain combines TRBV5-1 with TRBJ1-2; a weak D match, TRBD1 (5 bases). CDR3 length: 14 amino acids. Germline V gives CDR1 SGHRS, CDR2 YFSETQ. V lost 1 base to trimming and J lost 7 bases, with 14 bases between them. The CDR3 bases are TGCGCCAGCAGCTTGACGGACACTCCGTCTGGCTACACCTTC. It codes for CASSLTDTPSGYTF. Combining the CDR3 with reference TRBV5-1 and TRBJ1-2 gives the whole variable domain KAGVTQTPRYLIKTRGQQVTLSCSPISGHRSVSWYQQTPGQGLQFLFEYFSETQRNKGNFPGRFSGRQFSNSRSEMNVSTLELGDSALYLCASSLTDTPSGYTFGSGTRLTVV.

This clonotype was counted ten times or more. The V call is TRBV5-1, the J call TRBJ1-1; tentatively, D is TRBD1 (5 bases). Trimming took 4 bases from V and 7 from J, leaving 11 bases between them. Germline V gene data show CDR1 as SGHRS and CDR2 as YFSETQ. The CDR3 sequence is 12 residues long. CDR3 sequence (DNA): TGCGCCAGCAGCACCGACAGAAATGAAGCTTTCTTT. Amino acid sequence: CASSTDRNEAFF.

This clonotype was counted a few times. The rearrangement links TRBV7-3 to TRBJ2-5; TRBD2 matches 8 bases. The CDR3 has 14 amino acids. The germline V gene has CDR1 SGHTA and CDR2 FQGTGA. J lost 4 bases, V lost 3 bases, and 4 bases had no gene match. The CDR3 bases are TGTGCCAGCAGCTTGCGGGGGGCACTAGAGACCCAGTACTTC. Translated: CASSLRGALETQYF.

This clonotype was seen at least ten times. The chain couples TRBV29-1 to TRBJ2-7; 7 positions agree with TRBD1. The J segment lost 6 bases and the V segment lost 4 bases, leaving 6 bases of the junction unmatched. CDR1 is SQVTM, CDR2 ANQGSEA, per germline. The CDR3 is 12 amino acids. The CDR3 is CSVGDRYAEQYF. For the CDR3, the DNA is TGCAGCGTTGGGGACAGATACGCCGAGCAGTACTTC.

This clonotype has a count of ten or more. This sequence joins TRBV9 and TRBJ2-3; TRBD2 matches at 12 bases. Trimming at V came to 0 bases and at J to 5 bases, leaving 1 base not matched to a gene. The CDR3 consists of 15 residues. The V gene's germline CDR1 is SGDLS and CDR2 YYNGEE. For the CDR3, the DNA is TGTGCCAGCAGCGTAGGACTAGCGGGGGAAGATACGCAGTATTTT. As protein: CASSVGLAGEDTQYF.

This clonotype showed up many times. CDR3 region: CASSLGHLTGGEKLFF. DNA for the CDR3: TGTGCCAGCAGTTTGGGGCACCTCACCGGCGGTGAAAAACTGTTTTTT. The rearrangement uses TRBV27 and TRBJ1-4; the D gene is possibly TRBD1 (5 bases). Trimming pared 3 bases from V and 7 bases from J, leaving 18 bases between. This CDR3 has 16 amino acids. Germline assignment: CDR1 MNHEY and CDR2 SMNVEV (reference sequence).

This clonotype was seen at least ten times. This chain uses TRBV6-2 or TRBV6-3 with TRBJ2-5; 13 bases line up with TRBD2. With 5 bases clipped from V and 6 bases from J, the junction kept 6 bases outside the gene matches. The CDR3 is 15 amino acids. CDR1 and CDR2 from the germline V gene are MNHEY and SVGEGT. Here the CDR3 DNA reads TGTGCCAGCAGTGAACAACTAGCGGGGGGGCAGACCCAGTACTTC. Translated: CASSEQLAGGQTQYF.

This clonotype was seen repeatedly, ten times or more. This chain links TRBV6-5 with TRBJ1-1; TRBD1 matches at 7 bases. Germline V gene data show CDR1 as MNHEY and CDR2 as SVGAGI. This CDR3 region has 15 residues. With 8 bases clipped from V and 0 bases from J, the junction kept 9 bases outside the gene matches. Here the CDR3 reads CASRETGNMNTEAFF. CDR3 sequence (DNA): TGTGCCAGCCGAGAGACAGGGAATATGAACACTGAAGCTTTCTTT.

This clonotype occurred many times. The rearrangement joins TRBV2 to TRBJ2-2; 9 bases are shared with TRBD2. Germline CDR1 and CDR2: SNHLY and FYNNEI. Unmatched junction bases numbered 7, after V lost 8 bases and J lost 0 bases. There are 16 residues in the CDR3. CDR3 loop: CASRAIAGANTGELFF. In DNA form, the CDR3 reads TGTGCCAGCCGCGCTATAGCGGGGGCGAACACCGGGGAGCTGTTTTTT.

The rearrangement links TRBV27 to TRBJ1-1; weak D call: TRBD1 (6 bases). The V end was cut by 8 bases, the J end by 2 bases, with 12 bases between. This CDR3 comprises 13 residues. CDR1 and CDR2 (germline): MNHEY, SMNVEV (reference sequence). CDR3 coding DNA: TGTGCCAGCTGTCGGGACACCAACACTGAAGCTTTCTTT. Encoded protein: CASCRDTNTEAFF.